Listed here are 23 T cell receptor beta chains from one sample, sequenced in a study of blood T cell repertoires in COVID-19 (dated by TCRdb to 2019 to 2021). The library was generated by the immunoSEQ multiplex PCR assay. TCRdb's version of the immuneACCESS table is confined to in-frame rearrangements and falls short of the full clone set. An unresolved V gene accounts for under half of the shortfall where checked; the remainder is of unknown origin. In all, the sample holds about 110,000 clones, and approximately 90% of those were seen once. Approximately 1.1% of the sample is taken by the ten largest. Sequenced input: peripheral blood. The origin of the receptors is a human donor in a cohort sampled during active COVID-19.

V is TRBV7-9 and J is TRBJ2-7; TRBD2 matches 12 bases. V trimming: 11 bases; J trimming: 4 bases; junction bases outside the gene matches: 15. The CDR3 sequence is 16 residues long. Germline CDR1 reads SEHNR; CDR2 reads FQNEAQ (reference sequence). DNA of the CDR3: TGTGCCTTACCAGGGCTAGCGGGGGGGATCCCTTACGAGCAGTACTTC. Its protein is CALPGLAGGIPYEQYF.

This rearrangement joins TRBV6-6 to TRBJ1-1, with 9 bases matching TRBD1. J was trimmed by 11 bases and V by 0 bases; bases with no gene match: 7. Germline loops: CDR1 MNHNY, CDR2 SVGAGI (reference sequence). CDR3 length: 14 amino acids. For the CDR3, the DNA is TGTGCCAGCAGTTACTCGGGGAGGACAGGGGAGGCTTTCTTT. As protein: CASSYSGRTGEAFF.

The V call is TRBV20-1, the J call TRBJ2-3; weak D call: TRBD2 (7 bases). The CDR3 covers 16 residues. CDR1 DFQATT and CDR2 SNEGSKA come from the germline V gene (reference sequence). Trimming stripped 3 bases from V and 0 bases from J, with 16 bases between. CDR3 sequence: CSASRDGGRSTDTQYF. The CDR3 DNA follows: TGCAGTGCTAGTCGTGACGGGGGGCGTAGCACAGATACGCAGTATTTT.

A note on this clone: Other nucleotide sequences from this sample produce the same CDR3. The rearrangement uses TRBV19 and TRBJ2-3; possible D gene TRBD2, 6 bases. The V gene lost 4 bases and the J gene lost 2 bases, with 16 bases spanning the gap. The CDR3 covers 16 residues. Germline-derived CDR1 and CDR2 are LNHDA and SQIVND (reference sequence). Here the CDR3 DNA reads TGTGCCAGTAGTAAAGGGCGGGGTGGGGTCACAGATACGCAGTATTTT. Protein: CASSKGRGGVTDTQYF.

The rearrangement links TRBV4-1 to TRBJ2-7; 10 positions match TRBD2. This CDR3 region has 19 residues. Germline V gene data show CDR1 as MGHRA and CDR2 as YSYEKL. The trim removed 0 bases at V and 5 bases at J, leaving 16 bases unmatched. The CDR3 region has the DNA TGCGCCAGCAGCCAAGATATGGGTCCTGCTAGCGGGAGTCCCAACGAGCAGTACTTC. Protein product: CASSQDMGPASGSPNEQYF.

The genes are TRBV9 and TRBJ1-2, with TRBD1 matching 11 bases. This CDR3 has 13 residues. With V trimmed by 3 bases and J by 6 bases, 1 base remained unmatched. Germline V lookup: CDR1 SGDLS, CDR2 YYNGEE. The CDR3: CASSAGQGDGYTF. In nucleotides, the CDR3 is TGTGCCAGCAGCGCGGGACAGGGGGATGGCTACACCTTC.

The CDR3 nucleotides read TGTGCCAGCAGCTTAGGGAGGGGGCTTGGGTCTGGGGCCAACGTCCTGACTTTC. This codes for CASSLGRGLGSGANVLTF. The rearrangement uses TRBV13 and TRBJ2-6; 7 nucleotides line up with TRBD1. V was pared by 0 bases and J by 1 base, with 6 bases of the junction left unmatched. The CDR3 contains 18 residues. Per the germline V gene, CDR1 is PRHDT and CDR2 is FYEKMQ (reference sequence).

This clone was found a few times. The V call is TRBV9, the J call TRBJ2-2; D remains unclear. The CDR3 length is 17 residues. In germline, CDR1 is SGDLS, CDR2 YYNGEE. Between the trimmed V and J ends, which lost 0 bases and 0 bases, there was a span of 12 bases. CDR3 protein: CASSVADTPSNTGELFF. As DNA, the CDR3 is TGTGCCAGCAGCGTAGCTGATACTCCTTCGAACACCGGGGAGCTGTTTTTT.

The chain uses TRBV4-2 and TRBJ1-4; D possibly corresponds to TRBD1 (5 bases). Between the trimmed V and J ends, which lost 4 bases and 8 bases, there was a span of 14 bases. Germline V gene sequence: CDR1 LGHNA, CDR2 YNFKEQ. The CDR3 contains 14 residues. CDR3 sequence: CASSPGPTAEKLFF. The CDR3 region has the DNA TGTGCCAGCAGCCCAGGGCCCACAGCCGAAAAACTGTTTTTT.

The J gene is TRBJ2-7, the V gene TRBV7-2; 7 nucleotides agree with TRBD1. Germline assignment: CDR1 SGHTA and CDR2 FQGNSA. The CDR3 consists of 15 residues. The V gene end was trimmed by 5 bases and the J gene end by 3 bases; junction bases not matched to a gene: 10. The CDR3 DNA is TGTGCCAGCAGCCCGAGACAGGGAATTCTCTACGAGCAGTACTTC. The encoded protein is CASSPRQGILYEQYF.

The chain's CDR3 is CASSLVGRVYEQYF. DNA for the CDR3: TGCGCCAGCAGCTTGGTTGGCAGGGTCTACGAGCAGTACTTC. The V gene is TRBV5-1, the J gene TRBJ2-7; possibly TRBD1 for D (5 bases). Looked up from germline, CDR1 is SGHRS and CDR2 is YFSETQ. The CDR3 has 14 amino acids. The V end lost 0 bases, the J end lost 3 bases, and 10 bases lay between the germline ends.

In DNA, the CDR3 is TGTGCTAGTGGTTTGCTACAGGGAACCTCACCCCTCCACTTT. Translating it yields CASGLLQGTSPLHF. The rearrangement joins TRBV12-5 to TRBJ1-6, with TRBD1 as a possible D gene (6 bases). V was clipped by 2 bases and J by 10 bases, with 12 bases between them. CDR1 LGHNT and CDR2 FRNRAP come from the germline V gene. This CDR3 is 14 amino acids long.

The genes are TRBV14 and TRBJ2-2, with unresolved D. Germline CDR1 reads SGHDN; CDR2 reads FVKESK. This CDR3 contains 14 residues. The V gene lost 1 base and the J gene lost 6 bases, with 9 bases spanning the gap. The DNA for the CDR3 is TGTGCCAGCAGCCAAGCACAATCAGCCGGGGAGCTGTTTTTT. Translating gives CASSQAQSAGELFF.

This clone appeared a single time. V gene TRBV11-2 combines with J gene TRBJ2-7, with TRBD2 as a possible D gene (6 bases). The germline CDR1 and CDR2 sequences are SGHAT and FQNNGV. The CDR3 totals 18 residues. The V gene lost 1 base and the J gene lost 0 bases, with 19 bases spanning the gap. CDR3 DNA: TGTGCCAGCAGCTTAGTACCCCCTAGCGTCGCGCTCTCCTACGAGCAGTACTTC. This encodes CASSLVPPSVALSYEQYF.

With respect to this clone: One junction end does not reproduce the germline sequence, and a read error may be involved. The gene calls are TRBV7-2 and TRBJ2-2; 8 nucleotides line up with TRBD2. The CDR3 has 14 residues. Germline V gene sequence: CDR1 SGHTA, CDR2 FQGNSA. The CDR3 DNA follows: TGTGCCAGCAGCTCCGGAGCTAGCGGGTCGGTGAGGATTTTT. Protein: CASSSGASGSVRIF.

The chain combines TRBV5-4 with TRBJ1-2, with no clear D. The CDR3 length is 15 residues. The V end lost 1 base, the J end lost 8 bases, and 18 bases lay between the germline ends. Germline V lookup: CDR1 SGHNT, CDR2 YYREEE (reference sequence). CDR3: CASSLKGGPRRGYTF. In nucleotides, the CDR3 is TGTGCCAGCAGCTTGAAAGGCGGGCCTCGGCGGGGCTACACCTTC.

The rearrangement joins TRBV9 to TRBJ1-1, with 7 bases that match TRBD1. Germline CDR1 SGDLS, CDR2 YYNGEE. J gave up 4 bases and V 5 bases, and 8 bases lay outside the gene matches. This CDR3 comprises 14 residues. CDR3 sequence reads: CASSPDRVGTEAFF. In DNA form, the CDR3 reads TGTGCCAGCAGTCCTGACAGGGTCGGCACTGAAGCTTTCTTT.

The CDR3 spells CASSLSTSVLAQYF. Written as DNA, the CDR3 is TGTGCCAGCAGCTTATCGACTTCTGTTCTGGCGCAGTATTTT. The chain uses TRBV7-2 and TRBJ2-3; D uncertain. The ends were cut back, 2 bases at V and 10 bases at J, with 16 bases in the middle. Per germline, CDR1 SGHTA and CDR2 FQGNSA. The CDR3 runs 14 residues.

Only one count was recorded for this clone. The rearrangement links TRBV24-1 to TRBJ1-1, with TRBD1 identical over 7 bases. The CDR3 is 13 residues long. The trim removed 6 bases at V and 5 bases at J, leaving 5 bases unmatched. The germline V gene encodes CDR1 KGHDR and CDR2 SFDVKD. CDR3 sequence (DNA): TGTGCCACCAGTTTGACAGGGAAGACTGAAGCTTTCTTT. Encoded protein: CATSLTGKTEAFF.

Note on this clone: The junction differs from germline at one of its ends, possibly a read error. The CDR3 DNA reads TGTGCCAGCAGCCAGACGGACAGGGGGTATTCACCCCCCCACTTT. This encodes CASSQTDRGYSPPHF. The chain uses TRBV3-1 (or the pseudogene TRBV3-2) and TRBJ1-6, with 10 bases fitting TRBD1. The CDR3 sequence is 15 residues long. Per germline, CDR1 LGHDT and CDR2 YNNKEL (reference sequence).

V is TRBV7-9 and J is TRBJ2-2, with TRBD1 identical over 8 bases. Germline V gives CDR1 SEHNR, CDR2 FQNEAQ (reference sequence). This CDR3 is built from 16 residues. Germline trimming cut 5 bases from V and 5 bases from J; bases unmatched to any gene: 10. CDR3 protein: CASSEATGAGTGELFF. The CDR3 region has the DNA TGTGCCAGCAGCGAGGCGACAGGGGCTGGGACCGGGGAGCTGTTTTTT. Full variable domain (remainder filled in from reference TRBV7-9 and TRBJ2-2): DTGVSQNPRHKITKRGQNVTFRCDPISEHNRLYWYRQTLGQGPEFLTYFQNEAQLEKSRLLSDRFSAERPKGSFSTLEIQRTEQGDSAMYLCASSEATGAGTGELFFGEGSRLTVL.

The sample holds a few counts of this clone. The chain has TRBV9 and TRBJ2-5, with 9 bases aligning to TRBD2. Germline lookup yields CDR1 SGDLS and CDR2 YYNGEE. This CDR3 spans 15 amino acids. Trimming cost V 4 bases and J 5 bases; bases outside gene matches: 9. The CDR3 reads CASSRRREGRETQYF. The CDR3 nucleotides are TGTGCCAGCAGCCGCAGGCGGGAGGGCCGGGAGACCCAGTACTTC.

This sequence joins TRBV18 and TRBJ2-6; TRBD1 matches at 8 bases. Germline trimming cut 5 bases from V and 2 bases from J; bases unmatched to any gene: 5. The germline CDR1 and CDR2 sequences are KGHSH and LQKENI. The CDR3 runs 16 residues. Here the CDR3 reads CASSTGQATGANVLTF. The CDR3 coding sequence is TGTGCCAGCTCAACGGGACAGGCCACTGGGGCCAACGTCCTGACTTTC.